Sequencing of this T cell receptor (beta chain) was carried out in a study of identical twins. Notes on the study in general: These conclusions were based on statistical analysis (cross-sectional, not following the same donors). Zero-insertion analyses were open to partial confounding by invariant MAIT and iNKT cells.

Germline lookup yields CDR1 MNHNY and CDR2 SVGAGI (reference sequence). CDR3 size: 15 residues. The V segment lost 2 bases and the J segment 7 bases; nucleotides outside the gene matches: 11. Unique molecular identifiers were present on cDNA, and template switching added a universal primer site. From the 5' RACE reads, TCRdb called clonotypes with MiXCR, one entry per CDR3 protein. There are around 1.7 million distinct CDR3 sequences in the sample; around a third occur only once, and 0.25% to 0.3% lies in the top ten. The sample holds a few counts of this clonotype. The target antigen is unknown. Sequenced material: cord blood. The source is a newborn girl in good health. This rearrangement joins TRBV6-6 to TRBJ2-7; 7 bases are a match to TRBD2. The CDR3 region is CASSYMSSGYNEQYF. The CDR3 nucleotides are TGTGCCAGCAGTTACATGTCTAGCGGATACAATGAGCAGTACTTC.